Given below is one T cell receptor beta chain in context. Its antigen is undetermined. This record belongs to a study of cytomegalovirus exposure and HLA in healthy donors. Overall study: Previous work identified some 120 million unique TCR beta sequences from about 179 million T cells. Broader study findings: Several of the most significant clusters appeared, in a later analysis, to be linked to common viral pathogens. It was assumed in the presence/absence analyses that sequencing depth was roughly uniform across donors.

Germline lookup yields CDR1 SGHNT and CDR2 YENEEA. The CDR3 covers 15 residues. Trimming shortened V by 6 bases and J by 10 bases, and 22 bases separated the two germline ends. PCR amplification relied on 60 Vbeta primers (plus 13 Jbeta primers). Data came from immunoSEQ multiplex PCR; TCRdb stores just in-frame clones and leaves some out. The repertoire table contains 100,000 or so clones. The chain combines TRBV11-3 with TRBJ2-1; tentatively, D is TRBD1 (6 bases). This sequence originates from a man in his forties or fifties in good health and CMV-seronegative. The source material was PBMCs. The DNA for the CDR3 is TGTGCCAGCAGTCCTGACGGACAGAACCTTCTGGAGCAGTTCTTC. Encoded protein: CASSPDGQNLLEQFF.